Given below is one T cell receptor (beta chain) in context. This sample stems from a study of lymphopenia after photon versus proton radiotherapy. V shed 4 bases and J shed 6 bases, with 11 bases lying between them. The CDR3 runs 12 residues. CDR1 is SGHTS and CDR2 is YDEGEE in the germline V gene. Measured with immunoSEQ multiplex PCR; TCRdb has only the in-frame clones, and not every one. The repertoire has some 76,000 clones, about nine tenths of them found once; the top ten carry approximately 2.1%. The sequencing used peripheral blood, collected from a patient treated with photon-based radiotherapy. V is TRBV5-8 and J is TRBJ2-7; D is uncertain. The clonotype was recovered from a woman aged 40 to 49 with cholangiocarcinoma. The CDR3 loop is CASSVRKGEQYF. CDR3 bases: TGTGCCAGCAGCGTCCGTAAGGGCGAGCAGTACTTC.